What follows are 2 T cell receptor beta chains derived from one specimen sequenced in a study of T cell changes during pregnancy in multiple sclerosis. The method was immunoSEQ multiplex PCR; TCRdb's version includes in-frame clones alone and lacks a portion of them. The table shows approximately 46,000 clones, with approximately 92% occurring only once. The starting material was CD8+ T cells from peripheral blood mononuclear cells, obtained in the second trimester of pregnancy. The receptors stem from a female donor with multiple sclerosis, enrolled in a pregnancy study.

The sample holds one count of this clone. The V gene is TRBV7-9, the J gene TRBJ1-4, with 7 bases matching TRBD1. This CDR3 has 16 residues. V lost 2 bases, J lost 3 bases, and 6 bases stayed unmatched. CDR1 is SEHNR, CDR2 FQNEAQ, per germline (reference sequence). CDR3: CASSLWQGGANEKLFF. DNA for the CDR3: TGTGCCAGCAGCTTATGGCAGGGGGGAGCTAATGAAAAACTGTTTTTT.

CDR3 protein: CASSEVIRDSLSQIGGYTF. DNA of the CDR3: TGTGCCAGCAGTGAAGTGATACGGGACTCTTTATCCCAAATCGGTGGCTACACCTTC. The chain recombines TRBV2 with TRBJ1-2, with a possible D match to TRBD1 (5 bases). Trimming pared 1 base from V and 7 bases from J, leaving 28 bases between. This CDR3 has 19 amino acids. Germline V gene lookup returns CDR1 SNHLY and CDR2 FYNNEI.